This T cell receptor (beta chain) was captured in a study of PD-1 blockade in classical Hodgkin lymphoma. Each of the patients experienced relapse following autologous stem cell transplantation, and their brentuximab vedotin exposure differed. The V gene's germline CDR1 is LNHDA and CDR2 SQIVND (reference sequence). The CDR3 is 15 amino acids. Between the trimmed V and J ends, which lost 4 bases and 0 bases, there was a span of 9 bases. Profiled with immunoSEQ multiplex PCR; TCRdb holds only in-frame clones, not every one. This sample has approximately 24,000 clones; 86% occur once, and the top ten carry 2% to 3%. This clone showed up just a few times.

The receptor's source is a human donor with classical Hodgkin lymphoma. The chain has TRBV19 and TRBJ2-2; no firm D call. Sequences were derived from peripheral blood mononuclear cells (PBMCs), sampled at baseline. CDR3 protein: CASSRDWANTGELFF. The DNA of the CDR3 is TGTGCCAGTAGTAGAGACTGGGCGAACACCGGGGAGCTGTTTTTT.